This is a list of T cell receptor beta chains from one sample in a study of Ad26.COV2.S vaccination and SARS-CoV-2 variants. Generated by immunoSEQ multiplex PCR, the TCRdb table keeps only in-frame clones and is missing some. Found here are around 350,000 clones, under 95% of them singletons; the top ten hold around 4.2%. The input for sequencing was peripheral blood, taken after recovery from COVID-19. These receptors all come from a human donor who had recovered from COVID-19. Both conserved end residues are part of each CDR3. The D gene is left open where the match is weak. Clone size is stated in some rows and not others, as once, few, many or a class when expanded.

abundance,j_gene,d_gene,v_gene,CDR3aa,CDR3nt
.,TRBJ1-4,TRBD1,TRBV6-5,CASRNRQGYEKLFF,TGTGCCAGCAGAAACCGACAGGGGTATGAAAAACTGTTTTTT
once,TRBJ1-2,.,TRBV11-2,CASSSYHSGVYGYTF,TGTGCCAGTAGTTCCTACCACTCAGGGGTCTATGGCTACACCTTC
.,TRBJ2-2,.,TRBV7-6,CASSSRGPANTGELFF,TGTGCCAGCAGTTCGCGGGGGCCCGCGAACACCGGGGAGCTGTTTTTT
.,TRBJ2-3,.,TRBV5-4,CANLGGRSDTQYF,TGTGCCAACCTAGGGGGGCGGTCAGATACGCAGTATTTT
few,TRBJ1-6,.,TRBV18,CASSPWGTFDNSPLHF,TGTGCCAGCTCACCTTGGGGGACATTTGATAATTCACCCCTCCACTTT
once,TRBJ2-1,.,TRBV21-1,CASSRDSTYNEQFF,TGTGCCAGCAGCAGGGACAGCACCTACAATGAGCAGTTCTTC
once,TRBJ2-3,.,TRBV11-2,CASSFLAHNTDTQYF,TGTGCCAGCAGCTTCCTAGCGCATAACACAGATACGCAGTATTTT
.,TRBJ2-5,TRBD1,TRBV5-4,CASSWGDRVEREETQYF,TGTGCCAGCAGCTGGGGGGACAGGGTCGAACGGGAAGAGACCCAGTACTTC
.,TRBJ2-4,.,TRBV11-3,CASSLESVDRAKNIQYF,TGTGCCAGCAGCTTAGAGTCAGTGGATCGGGCCAAAAACATTCAGTACTTC
.,TRBJ2-7,.,TRBV7-2,CASSLSRGKDEQYF,TGTGCCAGCAGCTTATCCAGGGGTAAGGACGAGCAGTACTTC
few,TRBJ1-5,.,TRBV12-2,CASRLVPQPQHF,TGTGCAAGTCGCTTAGTACCTCAGCCCCAGCATTTT
.,TRBJ2-1,TRBD2,TRBV9,CASSKPGLANEQFF,TGTGCCAGCAGCAAACCGGGACTAGCGAATGAGCAGTTCTTC
.,TRBJ2-1,.,TRBV5-4,CASSLWSGNEQFF,TGTGCCAGCAGCTTGTGGTCGGGCAATGAGCAGTTCTTC
.,TRBJ2-7,.,TRBV7-9,CASSLGVAEGWF,TGTGCCAGCAGCTTAGGCGTGGCAGAGGGTTGGTTC
.,TRBJ1-1,TRBD1,TRBV11-2,CASSSRQGAYTEAFF,TGTGCCAGCAGCTCTCGACAGGGGGCTTACACTGAAGCTTTCTTT
.,TRBJ2-3,.,TRBV13,CASSSGIRTDTQYF,TGTGCCAGCAGCTCTGGCATCCGCACAGATACGCAGTATTTT
.,TRBJ2-2,TRBD1,TRBV2,CASSDRAIGELFF,TGTGCCAGCAGCGACAGGGCTATAGGGGAGCTGTTTTTT
.,TRBJ2-5,TRBD2,TRBV9,CASSVGMAGGQETQYF,TGTGCCAGCAGCGTAGGGATGGCGGGGGGGCAAGAGACCCAGTACTTC
.,TRBJ2-5,TRBD1,TRBV12-3/TRBV12-4,CASSWDSQETQYF,TGTGCCAGCAGTTGGGACAGCCAAGAGACCCAGTACTTC
.,TRBJ2-1,.,TRBV5-1,CASSLEGDTYNEQFF,TGCGCCAGCAGCTTGGAAGGGGATACCTACAATGAGCAGTTCTTC
.,TRBJ1-2,.,TRBV6-6,CASSYSPGGSYGYTF,TGTGCCAGCAGTTACAGTCCGGGCGGATCATATGGCTACACCTTC
.,TRBJ1-6,TRBD1,TRBV27,CASTPVWQGGRSHNSPLHF,TGTGCCAGCACTCCGGTATGGCAGGGGGGTAGGTCCCATAATTCACCCCTCCACTTT
.,TRBJ2-2,.,TRBV6-6,CATLVGSDTGELFF,TGTGCCACCCTGGTAGGGTCCGACACCGGGGAGCTGTTTTTT
.,TRBJ1-5,.,TRBV5-6,CASSLGQSQPQHF,TGTGCCAGCAGCTTGGGACAGAGTCAGCCCCAGCATTTT
.,TRBJ2-3,.,TRBV20-1,CSAQGPDTQYF,TGCAGTGCCCAGGGTCCAGATACGCAGTATTTT
.,TRBJ1-2,.,TRBV5-6,CASSPGQGSYGYTF,TGTGCCAGCAGCCCAGGACAAGGTAGCTATGGCTACACCTTC
.,TRBJ1-1,.,TRBV7-8,CASSLYPGTEAFF,TGTGCCAGCAGCTTATATCCGGGGACTGAAGCTTTCTTT
.,TRBJ2-3,TRBD1,TRBV5-6,CASSVNRGLRADTQYF,TGTGCCAGCAGCGTGAACAGGGGGCTGCGAGCAGATACGCAGTATTTT
.,TRBJ2-5,.,TRBV13,CASNQQGVVETQYF,TGTGCCAGCAACCAACAGGGAGTCGTAGAGACCCAGTACTTC
.,TRBJ1-4,.,TRBV10-2,CASSEDSATNEKLFF,TGCGCCAGCAGTGAGGACAGTGCAACTAATGAAAAACTGTTTTTT
.,TRBJ2-3,.,TRBV20-1,CSASTYRENTQYF,TGCAGTGCAAGTACATACCGGGAAAATACGCAGTATTTT
.,TRBJ1-1,TRBD1,TRBV5-6,CASSPTGGFVNTEAFF,TGTGCCAGCAGTCCGACAGGGGGATTTGTGAACACTGAAGCTTTCTTT
.,TRBJ2-7,.,TRBV2,CASKGTYYEQYF,TGTGCCAGCAAGGGGACATACTACGAGCAGTACTTC
.,TRBJ1-1,.,TRBV5-5,CASSLGTGKAEAFF,TGTGCCAGCAGCTTGGGAACAGGGAAAGCTGAAGCTTTCTTT
.,TRBJ2-7,.,TRBV29-1,CSVRDQRYEQYF,TGCAGCGTCCGGGACCAACGCTACGAGCAGTACTTC
.,TRBJ2-7,TRBD1,TRBV6-1,CASSEDKPGQGYEQYF,TGTGCCAGCAGTGAGGACAAACCGGGACAGGGCTACGAGCAGTACTTC
once,TRBJ1-1,.,TRBV12-5,CASAIDGGRTEAFF,TGTGCTAGTGCTATTGACGGGGGGCGCACTGAAGCTTTCTTT
.,TRBJ2-3,.,TRBV11-3,CASSLGGATDTQYF,TGTGCCAGCAGCTTAGGGGGTGCCACAGATACGCAGTATTTT
few,TRBJ1-6,TRBD1,TRBV28,CASSYRTGFNNSPLHF,TGTGCCAGCAGTTACAGGACAGGGTTCAATAATTCACCCCTCCACTTT
.,TRBJ2-1,TRBD2,TRBV6-2/TRBV6-3,CASSYRRGGDNEQFF,TGTGCCAGCAGTTACCGGCGGGGGGGAGACAATGAGCAGTTCTTC
once,TRBJ2-4,.,TRBV29-1,CSVEGGQLAKNIQYF,TGCAGCGTTGAAGGAGGACAGCTAGCCAAAAACATTCAGTACTTC